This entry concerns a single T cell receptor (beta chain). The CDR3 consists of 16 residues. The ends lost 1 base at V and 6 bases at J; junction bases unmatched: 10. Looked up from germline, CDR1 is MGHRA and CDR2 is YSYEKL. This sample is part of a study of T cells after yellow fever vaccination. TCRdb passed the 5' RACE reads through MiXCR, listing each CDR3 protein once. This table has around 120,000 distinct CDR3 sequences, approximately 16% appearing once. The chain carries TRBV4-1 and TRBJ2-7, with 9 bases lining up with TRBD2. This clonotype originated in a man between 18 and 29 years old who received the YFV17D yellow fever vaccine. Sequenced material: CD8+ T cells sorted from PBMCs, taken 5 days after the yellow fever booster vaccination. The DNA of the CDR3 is TGCGCCAGCAGCCAAGTTGATTGGACTAGCGATTTCGAGCAGTACTTC. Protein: CASSQVDWTSDFEQYF.